Each of the 18 T cell receptor beta chains below was sequenced from the same sample in a study of cytomegalovirus exposure and HLA in healthy donors. Primers: 60 Vbeta forward and 13 Jbeta reverse. This table comes from immunoSEQ multiplex PCR, and its TCRdb copy is limited to in-frame clones, with some not included. The table includes some 110,000 clones, around three quarters detected once. Sequenced material: PBMCs. The receptors derive from a young woman in good health and CMV-seropositive.

The chain has TRBV2 and TRBJ1-4; D remains unclear. CDR1 is SNHLY and CDR2 is FYNNEI in the germline V gene. V lost 5 bases and J 3 bases, leaving 7 bases between the germline ends. This CDR3 is 13 amino acids long. CDR3 DNA sequence: TGTGCCAGCAGTACACGTGCTAATGAAAAACTGTTTTTT. This translates into CASSTRANEKLFF.

The CDR3 DNA follows: TGCGCCAGCAGCCTTTATGCAGGGTCCTACCTTAGCAATCAGCCCCAGCATTTT. Translated: CASSLYAGSYLSNQPQHF. The chain recombines TRBV4-1 with TRBJ1-5; a possible D gene is TRBD1 (5 bases). V was clipped by 4 bases and J by 0 bases, with 19 bases between them. Germline V gene lookup returns CDR1 MGHRA and CDR2 YSYEKL. The CDR3 consists of 18 residues.

The V and J genes are TRBV7-3 and TRBJ2-3, with 9 bases aligning to TRBD2. The V segment lost 0 bases and the J segment 4 bases; nucleotides outside the gene matches: 8. CDR1 and CDR2 from the germline V gene are SGHTA and FQGTGA. This CDR3 is built from 17 residues. CDR3 residues: CASSLTAAGGGADTQYF. The CDR3 DNA is TGTGCCAGCAGCTTAACAGCGGCGGGCGGGGGGGCAGATACGCAGTATTTT.

This clone was counted only a few times. This chain connects TRBV6-6 to TRBJ1-2; 10 bases are shared with TRBD1. The CDR3 extends over 14 amino acids. The V gene's germline CDR1 is MNHNY and CDR2 SVGAGI (reference sequence). Trimming cost V 6 bases and J 5 bases; bases outside gene matches: 6. The CDR3 spells CASSLLGQGYGYTF. In DNA, the CDR3 is TGTGCCAGCAGCCTTCTGGGACAGGGGTATGGCTACACCTTC.

This clone was observed once. The chain recombines TRBV11-2 with TRBJ2-1; 9 positions agree with TRBD2. The CDR3 extends over 15 amino acids. V dropped 5 bases and J dropped 3; count of bases not matched to a gene: 5. Germline loops: CDR1 SGHAT, CDR2 FQNNGV. The CDR3 region is CASSMTSGVYNEQFF. The DNA of the CDR3 is TGTGCCAGCAGCATGACTAGCGGAGTCTACAATGAGCAGTTCTTC. The full variable domain, in which reference TRBV11-2 and TRBJ2-1 provide the parts outside the CDR3, is EAGVAQSPRYKIIEKRQSVAFWCNPISGHATLYWYQQILGQGPKLLIQFQNNGVVDDSQLPKDRFSAERLKGVDSTLKIQPAKLEDSAVYLCASSMTSGVYNEQFFGPGTRLTVL.

This sequence joins TRBV6-5 and TRBJ1-1; D may be TRBD1 (5 bases). CDR1 is MNHEY and CDR2 is SVGAGI in the germline V gene. The V end lost 5 bases, the J end lost 3 bases, and 10 bases lay between the germline ends. This CDR3 is built from 13 residues. The CDR3 DNA reads as TGTGCCAGCAGTCCCGCCAGGGACACTGAAGCTTTCTTT. Translation: CASSPARDTEAFF.

This clone occurred a few times. The sample has other DNA sequences that encode this CDR3 too. This sequence joins TRBV5-1 and TRBJ2-3; 13 bases are shared with TRBD2. The ends lost 2 bases at V and 4 bases at J; junction bases unmatched: 4. The CDR3 is 16 amino acids. Germline V gene lookup returns CDR1 SGHRS and CDR2 YFSETQ. The CDR3 region has the DNA TGCGCCAGCAGCTTTCGGACTAGCGGGAGTCCAGATACGCAGTATTTT. Amino acid sequence: CASSFRTSGSPDTQYF.

This chain connects TRBV27 to TRBJ2-7; 8 nucleotides match TRBD2. Unmatched junction bases numbered 5, after V lost 7 bases and J lost 3 bases. This CDR3 is built from 13 residues. The germline V gene encodes CDR1 MNHEY and CDR2 SMNVEV (reference sequence). The DNA of the CDR3 is TGTGCCAGCAAGGTCAGCGGGAGCTACGAGCAGTACTTC. Protein sequence: CASKVSGSYEQYF.

This clone was observed a few times. The gene calls are TRBV5-4 and TRBJ2-5; D is possibly TRBD2 (5 bases). This CDR3 is built from 13 residues. Germline V gene sequence: CDR1 SGHNT, CDR2 YYREEE (reference sequence). V was cut by 2 bases and J by 4 bases, with 9 bases left in between. The CDR3 sequence: CASSFGERETQYF. The CDR3 DNA reads TGTGCCAGCAGCTTCGGGGAGAGAGAGACCCAGTACTTC.

The V call is TRBV6-5, the J call TRBJ2-7; no clear D. The CDR3 runs to 13 residues. Deletions cut 8 bases from V and 2 bases from J, with 13 bases between. Germline assignment: CDR1 MNHEY and CDR2 SVGAGI. CDR3 sequence reads: CASAAGFPYEQYF. CDR3 in DNA: TGTGCCAGCGCGGCCGGGTTTCCCTACGAGCAGTACTTC.

CDR3 coding DNA: TGCGCCAGCACCCCCGGGCAGGGGGTCGCGGCCAACGTCCTGACTTTC. Its translation: CASTPGQGVAANVLTF. This sequence joins TRBV5-1 and TRBJ2-6; 7 bases fit TRBD1. Germline V gene data show CDR1 as SGHRS and CDR2 as YFSETQ. With V trimmed by 6 bases and J by 6 bases, 12 bases remained unmatched. This CDR3 region has 16 residues. Full variable domain (outside the CDR3, taken from reference TRBV5-1 and TRBJ2-6): KAGVTQTPRYLIKTRGQQVTLSCSPISGHRSVSWYQQTPGQGLQFLFEYFSETQRNKGNFPGRFSGRQFSNSRSEMNVSTLELGDSALYLCASTPGQGVAANVLTFGAGSRLTVL.

The chain combines TRBV4-1 with TRBJ2-1, with 15 nucleotides matching TRBD2. The J segment lost 7 bases and the V segment lost 3 bases, leaving 4 bases of the junction unmatched. This CDR3 comprises 16 residues. The germline V gene has CDR1 MGHRA and CDR2 YSYEKL. Here the CDR3 reads CASSQGLAGGWNEQFF. CDR3 DNA: TGCGCCAGCAGCCAGGGACTAGCGGGAGGTTGGAATGAGCAGTTCTTC.

The chain carries TRBV2 and TRBJ2-1; 11 bases agree with TRBD2. The CDR3 runs 14 residues. Germline V gives CDR1 SNHLY, CDR2 FYNNEI. With 6 bases clipped from V and 9 bases from J, the junction kept 7 bases outside the gene matches. The CDR3: CASRETSGISEQFF. The DNA for the CDR3 is TGTGCCAGCAGGGAGACTAGCGGGATCTCTGAGCAGTTCTTC.

The chain carries TRBV5-1 and TRBJ2-5, with 16 positions matching TRBD2. CDR3 size: 18 residues. Germline values: CDR1 SGHRS, CDR2 YFSETQ. V shed 4 bases and J 3 bases; nucleotides not matched to a gene: 9. The CDR3 loop reads CASSPGTSGRAWKETQYF. The DNA of the CDR3 is TGCGCCAGCAGCCCCGGGACTAGCGGGAGGGCCTGGAAAGAGACCCAGTACTTC.

This rearrangement joins TRBV5-1 to TRBJ1-3; possibly TRBD1 for D (6 bases). Trimming stripped 5 bases from V and 0 bases from J, with 15 bases between. CDR1 SGHRS and CDR2 YFSETQ come from the germline V gene. The CDR3 totals 16 residues. This CDR3 is CASRPGTPSSGNTIYF. CDR3 nucleotides: TGCGCCAGCAGACCAGGGACACCAAGCTCTGGAAACACCATATATTTT.

The chain combines TRBV6-5 with TRBJ2-2, with D maybe TRBD1 (5 bases). The ends were cut back, 2 bases at V and 4 bases at J, with 11 bases in the middle. CDR1 is MNHEY and CDR2 is SVGAGI in the germline V gene. The CDR3 has 15 amino acids. This CDR3 is CASSYQDSPTGELFF. In nucleotides, the CDR3 is TGTGCCAGCAGTTACCAAGACAGTCCCACCGGGGAGCTGTTTTTT.

This CDR3 reads CASLNQPQHF. In DNA, the CDR3 is TGTGCCAGCCTGAATCAGCCCCAGCATTTT. J is TRBJ1-5 and V is TRBV6-5, with unresolved D. V lost 8 bases to trimming and J lost 4 bases, with 3 bases between them. The CDR3 has 10 amino acids. From germline, CDR1 is MNHEY and CDR2 SVGAGI.

The gene calls are TRBV5-1 and TRBJ2-7; tentatively, D is TRBD2 (6 bases). Per the germline V gene, CDR1 is SGHRS and CDR2 is YFSETQ. The CDR3 is 15 amino acids. Deletions cut 4 bases from V and 5 bases from J, with 19 bases between. Written as DNA, the CDR3 is TGCGCCAGCAGCCCGGAGGGTAGTCCGGGCCACGAGCAGTACTTC. It specifies CASSPEGSPGHEQYF.